A selection of T cell receptor beta chains follows, all from one sample in a study of blood T cell repertoires in COVID-19. Sequenced by immunoSEQ multiplex PCR; TCRdb stores in-frame clones only, minus some. The top ten clones hold 8% to 13% of a sample with around 300,000 clones, approximately 83% of them seen once. The source material was peripheral blood. The receptor set was obtained from a woman aged 70-85 years with acute or convalescent COVID-19. CDR3s include the opening cysteine and the closing phenylalanine or tryptophan. A D gene is named only where the DNA matches it firmly. Expanded clones are given a class, and other clones once, few, many or no size at all.

j_call: TRBJ1-5; clone_size: -; v_call: TRBV3-1/TRBV3-2; d_call: -; cdr3_aa: CASSVQGNQPQHF; cdr3_nt: TGTGCCAGCAGTGTGCAGGGGAATCAGCCCCAGCATTTT
j_call: TRBJ1-3; clone_size: -; v_call: TRBV27; d_call: -; cdr3_aa: CASSSGVKSSGNTIYF; cdr3_nt: TGTGCCAGCAGTTCAGGGGTCAAATCCTCTGGAAACACCATATATTTT
j_call: TRBJ2-2; clone_size: -; v_call: TRBV15; d_call: -; cdr3_aa: CATSPGTGELFF; cdr3_nt: TGTGCCACCAGCCCGGGTACCGGGGAGCTGTTTTTT
j_call: TRBJ1-1; clone_size: -; v_call: TRBV2; d_call: -; cdr3_aa: CASSEGRTNTEAFF; cdr3_nt: TGTGCCAGCAGTGAAGGGCGGACTAACACTGAAGCTTTCTTT
j_call: TRBJ2-7; clone_size: -; v_call: TRBV10-2; d_call: -; cdr3_aa: CASSVSVRGRSYEQYF; cdr3_nt: TGCGCCAGCAGTGTTTCGGTCAGGGGACGGTCCTACGAGCAGTACTTC
j_call: TRBJ2-1; clone_size: -; v_call: TRBV2; d_call: TRBD1; cdr3_aa: CASGRSGTGNNEQFF; cdr3_nt: TGTGCCAGCGGCAGATCCGGGACAGGAAACAATGAGCAGTTCTTC
j_call: TRBJ2-7; clone_size: -; v_call: TRBV2; d_call: -; cdr3_aa: CASSESPAGQYF; cdr3_nt: TGTGCCAGCAGTGAATCGCCGGCGGGGCAGTACTTC
j_call: TRBJ2-1; clone_size: -; v_call: TRBV5-4; d_call: -; cdr3_aa: CASSLKGPSNEQFF; cdr3_nt: TGTGCCAGCAGCTTGAAGGGGCCTTCCAATGAGCAGTTCTTC
j_call: TRBJ1-2; clone_size: -; v_call: TRBV7-2; d_call: TRBD1; cdr3_aa: CASSLGQAGGQGGYTF; cdr3_nt: TGTGCCAGCAGCTTAGGACAGGCAGGGGGCCAGGGTGGCTACACCTTC
j_call: TRBJ2-5; clone_size: -; v_call: TRBV5-1; d_call: TRBD2; cdr3_aa: CASSLGGGAGETQYF; cdr3_nt: TGCGCCAGCAGCTTGGGCGGGGGGGCAGGAGAGACCCAGTACTTC
j_call: TRBJ2-2; clone_size: once; v_call: TRBV3-1/TRBV3-2; d_call: -; cdr3_aa: CASSHGGGELFF; cdr3_nt: TGTGCCAGCAGCCACGGCGGCGGGGAGCTGTTTTTT
j_call: TRBJ2-7; clone_size: -; v_call: TRBV5-8; d_call: TRBD1; cdr3_aa: CASSLDRAGNEQYF; cdr3_nt: TGTGCCAGCAGCTTAGACAGGGCGGGCAACGAGCAGTACTTC
j_call: TRBJ2-1; clone_size: -; v_call: TRBV11-3; d_call: TRBD1; cdr3_aa: CASSLAGQSSLIF; cdr3_nt: TGTGCCAGCAGCTTAGCGGGACAGAGTTCCTTGATCTTC
j_call: TRBJ2-1; clone_size: once; v_call: TRBV6-6; d_call: -; cdr3_aa: CASSSPGPSGPQGLRYEQFF; cdr3_nt: TGTGCCAGCAGCAGCCCGGGGCCCTCCGGGCCACAGGGTCTTCGATATGAGCAGTTCTTC
j_call: TRBJ1-2; clone_size: -; v_call: TRBV19; d_call: -; cdr3_aa: CASSIPRRGRRSYGYTF; cdr3_nt: TGTGCCAGTAGTATCCCACGCAGGGGCCGCCGATCGTATGGCTACACCTTC
j_call: TRBJ2-2; clone_size: -; v_call: TRBV13; d_call: -; cdr3_aa: CASSLRGRNTGELFF; cdr3_nt: TGTGCCAGCAGTTTAAGAGGCCGGAACACCGGGGAGCTGTTTTTT
j_call: TRBJ2-7; clone_size: -; v_call: TRBV5-1; d_call: TRBD2; cdr3_aa: CASSLSSGASYEQYF; cdr3_nt: TGCGCCAGCAGCTTGAGTAGCGGGGCCTCCTACGAGCAGTACTTC
j_call: TRBJ1-5; clone_size: -; v_call: TRBV10-3; d_call: -; cdr3_aa: CAISQGYNGDQPQHF; cdr3_nt: TGTGCCATCAGTCAAGGCTACAACGGAGATCAGCCCCAGCATTTT
j_call: TRBJ1-2; clone_size: -; v_call: TRBV10-2; d_call: TRBD1; cdr3_aa: CASSLQGGPNYGYTF; cdr3_nt: TGCGCCAGCAGTCTACAGGGGGGCCCTAACTATGGCTACACCTTC
j_call: TRBJ1-1; clone_size: -; v_call: TRBV7-3; d_call: -; cdr3_aa: CASSLRAGNTEAFF; cdr3_nt: TGTGCCAGCAGCTTACGAGCTGGGAACACTGAAGCTTTCTTT
j_call: TRBJ2-7; clone_size: -; v_call: TRBV29-1; d_call: TRBD2; cdr3_aa: CSGGLVYEQYF; cdr3_nt: TGCAGCGGGGGACTAGTCTACGAGCAGTACTTC
j_call: TRBJ2-5; clone_size: once; v_call: TRBV7-7; d_call: TRBD1; cdr3_aa: CASSPWTGTETQYF; cdr3_nt: TGTGCTAGCAGCCCATGGACAGGGACAGAGACCCAGTACTTC
j_call: TRBJ1-2; clone_size: -; v_call: TRBV6-2/TRBV6-3; d_call: -; cdr3_aa: CASSYVGSGVGGYTF; cdr3_nt: TGTGCCAGCAGTTACGTGGGGTCAGGGGTTGGAGGCTACACCTTC
j_call: TRBJ1-1; clone_size: -; v_call: TRBV6-6; d_call: -; cdr3_aa: CASSYPSRVGNTEAFF; cdr3_nt: TGTGCCAGCAGTTACCCCTCCCGGGTGGGGAACACTGAAGCTTTCTTT